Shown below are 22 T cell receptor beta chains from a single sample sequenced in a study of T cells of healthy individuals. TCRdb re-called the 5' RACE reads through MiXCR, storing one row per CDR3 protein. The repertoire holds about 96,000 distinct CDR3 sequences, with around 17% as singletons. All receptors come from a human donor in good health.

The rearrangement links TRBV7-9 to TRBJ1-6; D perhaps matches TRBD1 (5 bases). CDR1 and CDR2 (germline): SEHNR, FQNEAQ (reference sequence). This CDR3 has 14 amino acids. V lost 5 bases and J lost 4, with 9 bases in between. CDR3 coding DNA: TGTGCCAGCAGCGAAGAGGGGTATAATTCACCCCTCCACTTT. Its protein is CASSEEGYNSPLHF.

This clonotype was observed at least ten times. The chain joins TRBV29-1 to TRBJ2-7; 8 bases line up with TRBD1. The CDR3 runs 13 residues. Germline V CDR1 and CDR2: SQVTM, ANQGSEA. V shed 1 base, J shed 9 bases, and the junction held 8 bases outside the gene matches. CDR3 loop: CSVEGDLDRVQYF. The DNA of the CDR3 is TGCAGCGTTGAAGGGGACCTGGACAGGGTGCAGTACTTC.

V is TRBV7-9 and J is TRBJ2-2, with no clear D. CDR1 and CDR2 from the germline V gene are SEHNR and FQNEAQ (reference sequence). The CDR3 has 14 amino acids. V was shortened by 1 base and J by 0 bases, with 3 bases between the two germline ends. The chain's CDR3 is CASSLVTNTGELFF. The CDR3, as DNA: TGTGCCAGCAGCTTAGTAACGAACACCGGGGAGCTGTTTTTT.

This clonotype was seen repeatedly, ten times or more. For the CDR3, the DNA is TGCAGCGTTGCCACCTCGGGCAGTAGCTCTGGAAACACCATATATTTT. Encoded protein: CSVATSGSSSGNTIYF. The chain links TRBV29-1 to TRBJ1-3; D call uncertain. The CDR3 sequence is 16 residues long. Trimming cost V 4 bases and J 0 bases, with 16 bases left between them. Germline CDR1 SQVTM, CDR2 ANQGSEA. The entire variable domain, with the rest obtained from reference TRBV29-1 and TRBJ1-3, is as follows: SAVISQKPSRDICQRGTSLTIQCQVDSQVTMMFWYRQQPGQSLTLIATANQGSEATYESGFVIDKFPISRPNLTFSTLTVSNMSPEDSSIYLCSVATSGSSSGNTIYFGEGSWLTVV.

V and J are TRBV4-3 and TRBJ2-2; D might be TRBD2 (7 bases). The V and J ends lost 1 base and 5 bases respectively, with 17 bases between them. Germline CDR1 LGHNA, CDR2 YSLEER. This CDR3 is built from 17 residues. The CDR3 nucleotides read TGCGCCAGCAGCCAAGTAGGGGGGGGGTTGCGAACCGGGGAGCTGTTTTTT. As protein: CASSQVGGGLRTGELFF.

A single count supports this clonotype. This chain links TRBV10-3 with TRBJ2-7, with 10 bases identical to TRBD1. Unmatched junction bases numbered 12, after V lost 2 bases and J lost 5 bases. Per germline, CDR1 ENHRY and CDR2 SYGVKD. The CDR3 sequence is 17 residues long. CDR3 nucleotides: TGTGCCATCAGTGAGCCGAACCGGGACAGGGGATTTGACGAGCAGTACTTC. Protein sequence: CAISEPNRDRGFDEQYF.

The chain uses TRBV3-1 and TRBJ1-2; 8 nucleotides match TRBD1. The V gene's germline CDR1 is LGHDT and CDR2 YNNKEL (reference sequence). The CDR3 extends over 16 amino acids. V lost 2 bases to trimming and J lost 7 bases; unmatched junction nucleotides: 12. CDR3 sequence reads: CASSQRRADRAGGYTF. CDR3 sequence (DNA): TGTGCCAGCAGCCAAAGGAGGGCGGACAGGGCAGGTGGCTACACCTTC.

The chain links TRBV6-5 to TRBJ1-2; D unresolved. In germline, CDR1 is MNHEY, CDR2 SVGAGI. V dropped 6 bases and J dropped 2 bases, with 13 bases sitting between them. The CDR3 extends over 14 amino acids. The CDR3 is CASSSGRGNYGYTF. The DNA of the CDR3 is TGTGCCAGCAGCTCCGGACGAGGGAACTATGGCTACACCTTC.

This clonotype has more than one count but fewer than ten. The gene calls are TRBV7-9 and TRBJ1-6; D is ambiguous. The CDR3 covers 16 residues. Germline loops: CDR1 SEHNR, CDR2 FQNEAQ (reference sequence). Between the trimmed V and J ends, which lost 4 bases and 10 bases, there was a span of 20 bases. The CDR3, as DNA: TGTGCCAGCAGCTCAGCCCCGGGCGCGTCGGGGTCACCCCTCCACTTT. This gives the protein CASSSAPGASGSPLHF.

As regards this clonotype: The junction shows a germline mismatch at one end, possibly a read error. The CDR3 DNA is TGTGCCAGCAGCCCCCCCGGGGTTCTTAAAAACATTCTGTACTTC. It translates to CASSPPGVLKNILYF. The chain couples TRBV11-2 to TRBJ2-4; D might be TRBD2 (5 bases). The CDR3 spans 15 residues. Germline-derived CDR1 and CDR2 are SGHAT and FQNNGV.

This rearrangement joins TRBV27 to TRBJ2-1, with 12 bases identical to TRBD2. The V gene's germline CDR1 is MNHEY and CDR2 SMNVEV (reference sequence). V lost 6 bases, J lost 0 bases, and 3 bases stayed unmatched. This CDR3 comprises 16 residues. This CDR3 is CASSTSGRSSYNEQFF. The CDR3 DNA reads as TGTGCCAGCAGCACTAGCGGGAGGAGCTCCTACAATGAGCAGTTCTTC.

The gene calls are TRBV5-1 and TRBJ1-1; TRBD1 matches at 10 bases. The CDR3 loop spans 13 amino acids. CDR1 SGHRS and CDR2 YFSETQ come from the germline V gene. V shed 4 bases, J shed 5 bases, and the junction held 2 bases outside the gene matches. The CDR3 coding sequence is TGCGCCAGCAGCGGGGGACAGGGGACTGAAGCTTTCTTT. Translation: CASSGGQGTEAFF. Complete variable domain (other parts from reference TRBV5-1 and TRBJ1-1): KAGVTQTPRYLIKTRGQQVTLSCSPISGHRSVSWYQQTPGQGLQFLFEYFSETQRNKGNFPGRFSGRQFSNSRSEMNVSTLELGDSALYLCASSGGQGTEAFFGQGTRLTVV.

In DNA form, the CDR3 reads TGTGCCAGCAGTACCGGGACAAACCATCAGCCCCAGCATTTT. The encoded protein is CASSTGTNHQPQHF. V is TRBV28 and J is TRBJ1-5; tentatively, D is TRBD1 (6 bases). Germline V gene lookup returns CDR1 MDHEN and CDR2 SYDVKM. The CDR3 contains 14 residues. Deletions cut 5 bases from V and 5 bases from J, with 13 bases between.

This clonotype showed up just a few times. The CDR3 bases are TGTGCCAGCAGCCCGACTAGCGGGATTCTTGACGAGCAGTACTTC. Protein sequence: CASSPTSGILDEQYF. The chain combines TRBV7-9 with TRBJ2-7; TRBD2 matches at 11 bases. Losses at the gene ends were 5 bases for V and 5 bases for J; bases not matched to a gene: 8. The CDR3 sequence is 15 residues long. Looked up from germline, CDR1 is SEHNR and CDR2 is FQNEAQ (reference sequence).

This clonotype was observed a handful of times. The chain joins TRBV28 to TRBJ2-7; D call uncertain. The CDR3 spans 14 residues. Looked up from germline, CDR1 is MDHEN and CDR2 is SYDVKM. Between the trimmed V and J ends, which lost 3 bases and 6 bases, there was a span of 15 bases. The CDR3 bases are TGTGCCAGCAGTTTGACACTCATAGACGGCGAGCAGTACTTC. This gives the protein CASSLTLIDGEQYF.

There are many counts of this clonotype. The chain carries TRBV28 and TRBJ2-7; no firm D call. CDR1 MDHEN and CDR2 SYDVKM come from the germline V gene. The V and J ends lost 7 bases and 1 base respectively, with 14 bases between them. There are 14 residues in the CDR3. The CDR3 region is CASNPLRRSYEQYF. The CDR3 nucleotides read TGTGCCAGCAACCCCCTCCGTCGATCCTACGAGCAGTACTTC. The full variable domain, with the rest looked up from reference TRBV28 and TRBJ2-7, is DVKVTQSSRYLVKRTGEKVFLECVQDMDHENMFWYRQDPGLGLRLIYFSYDVKMKEKGDIPEGYSVSREKKERFSLILESASTNQTSMYLCASNPLRRSYEQYFGPGTRLTVT.

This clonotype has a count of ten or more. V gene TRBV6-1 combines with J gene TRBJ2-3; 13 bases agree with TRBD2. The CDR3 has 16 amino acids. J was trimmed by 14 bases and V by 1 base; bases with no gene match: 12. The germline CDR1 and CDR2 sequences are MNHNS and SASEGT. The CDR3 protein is CASSEGTGTSGTRAYF. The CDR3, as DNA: TGTGCCAGCAGTGAAGGTACCGGGACTAGCGGGACTCGGGCGTATTTT.

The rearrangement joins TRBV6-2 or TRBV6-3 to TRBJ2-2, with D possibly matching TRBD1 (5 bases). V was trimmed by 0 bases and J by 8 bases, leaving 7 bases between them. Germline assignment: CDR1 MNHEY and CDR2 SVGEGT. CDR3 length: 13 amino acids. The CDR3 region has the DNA TGTGCCAGCAGTTACTCAGGGGTAGGGGAGCTGTTTTTT. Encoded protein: CASSYSGVGELFF.

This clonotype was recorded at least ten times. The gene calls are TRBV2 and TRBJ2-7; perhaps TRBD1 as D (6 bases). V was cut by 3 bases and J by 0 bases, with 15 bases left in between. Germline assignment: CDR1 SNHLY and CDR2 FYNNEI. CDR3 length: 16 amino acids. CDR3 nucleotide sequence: TGTGCCAGCAGTGAGGTCAGGGGTTATCGCTCCTACGAGCAGTACTTC. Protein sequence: CASSEVRGYRSYEQYF.

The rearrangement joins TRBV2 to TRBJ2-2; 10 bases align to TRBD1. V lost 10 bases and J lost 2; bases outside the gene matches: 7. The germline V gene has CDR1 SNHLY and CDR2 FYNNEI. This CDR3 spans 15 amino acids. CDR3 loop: CATPGDRGNTGELFF. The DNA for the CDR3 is TGTGCCACCCCGGGGGACAGGGGAAACACCGGGGAGCTGTTTTTT.

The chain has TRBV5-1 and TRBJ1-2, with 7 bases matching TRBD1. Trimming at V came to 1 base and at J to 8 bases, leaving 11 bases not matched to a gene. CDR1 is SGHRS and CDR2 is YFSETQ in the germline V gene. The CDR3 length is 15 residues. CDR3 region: CASSLHRQGVRGYTF. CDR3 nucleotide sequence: TGCGCCAGCAGCTTGCATCGACAGGGTGTTCGCGGCTACACCTTC.

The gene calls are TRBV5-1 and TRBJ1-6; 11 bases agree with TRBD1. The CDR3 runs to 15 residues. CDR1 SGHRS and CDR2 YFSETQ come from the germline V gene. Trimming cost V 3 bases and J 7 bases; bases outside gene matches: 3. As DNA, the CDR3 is TGCGCCAGCAGCTCGGGACAGGGGGGAAATTCACCCCTCCACTTT. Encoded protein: CASSSGQGGNSPLHF.